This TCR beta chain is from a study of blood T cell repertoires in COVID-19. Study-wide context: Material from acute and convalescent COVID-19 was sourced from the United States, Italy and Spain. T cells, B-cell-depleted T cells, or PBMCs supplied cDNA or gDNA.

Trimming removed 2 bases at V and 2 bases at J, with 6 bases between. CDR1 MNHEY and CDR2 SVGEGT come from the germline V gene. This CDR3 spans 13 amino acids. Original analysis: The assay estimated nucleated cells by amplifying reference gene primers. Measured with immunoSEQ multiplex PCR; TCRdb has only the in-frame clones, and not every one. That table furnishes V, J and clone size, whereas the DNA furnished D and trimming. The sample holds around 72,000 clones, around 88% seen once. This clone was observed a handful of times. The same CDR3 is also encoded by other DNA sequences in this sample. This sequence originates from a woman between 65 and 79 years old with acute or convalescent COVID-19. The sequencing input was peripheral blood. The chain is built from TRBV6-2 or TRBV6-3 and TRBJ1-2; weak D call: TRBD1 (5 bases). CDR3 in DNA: TGTGCCAGCAGTTACGACAGAAACTATGGCTACACCTTC. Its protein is CASSYDRNYGYTF.